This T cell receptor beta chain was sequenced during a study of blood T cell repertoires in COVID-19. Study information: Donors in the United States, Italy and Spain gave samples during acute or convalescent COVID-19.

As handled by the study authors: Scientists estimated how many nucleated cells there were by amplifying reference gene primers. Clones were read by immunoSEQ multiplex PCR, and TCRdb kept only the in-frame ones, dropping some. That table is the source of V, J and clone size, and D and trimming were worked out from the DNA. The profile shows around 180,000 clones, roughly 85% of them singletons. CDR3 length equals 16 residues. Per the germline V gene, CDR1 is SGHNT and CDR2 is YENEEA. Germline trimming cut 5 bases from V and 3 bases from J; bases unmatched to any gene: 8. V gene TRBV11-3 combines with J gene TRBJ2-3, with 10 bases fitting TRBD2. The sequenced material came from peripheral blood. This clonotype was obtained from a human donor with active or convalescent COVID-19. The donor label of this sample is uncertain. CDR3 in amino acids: CASSHHLAGVTDTQYF. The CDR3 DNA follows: TGTGCCAGCAGCCACCATCTAGCGGGAGTAACAGATACGCAGTATTTT.